Listed below are T cell receptor beta chains from one sample, sequenced in a study of shared clonotypes between healthy human individuals. The table came from immunoSEQ multiplex PCR; TCRdb's copy has only in-frame clones and leaves some out. The data show millions of clones, 80% to 95% seen once. Material for sequencing was naive CD4+ T cells from PBMCs. The receptors were sampled from a man younger than 35 in good health. Some clones in this sample may be carry-over from other donors' samples. The CDR3 runs from the conserved cysteine through the conserved F or W. D genes are given only for firm matches. Rows give clone size only sometimes, using once, few, many, or a class for an expanded clone.

clone_size d_call j_call v_call cdr3_nt cdr3_aa
few NA TRBJ1-1 TRBV5-1 TGCGCCAGCAGCTTGGCCGCGGATACTGAAGCTTTCTTT CASSLAADTEAFF
few NA TRBJ1-5 TRBV29-1 TGCAGCGTTCGGGGGAGCAATCAGCCCCAGCATTTT CSVRGSNQPQHF
NA NA TRBJ2-1 TRBV7-7 TGTGCCAGCAGCTTAGTCGGCCTAGCAGGGAGTAATGAGCAGTTCTTC CASSLVGLAGSNEQFF
NA NA TRBJ1-5 TRBV18 TGTGCCAGCTCACCACGGGGAGACCGGGGTGACCAGCCCCAGCATTTT CASSPRGDRGDQPQHF
NA TRBD1 TRBJ1-2 TRBV4-3 TGCGCCAGCAGCCAAGGCGGACAGGGGTGGTCAGGCTACACCTTC CASSQGGQGWSGYTF
NA NA TRBJ1-2 TRBV25-1 TGTGCCAGCAGCAGACCAGGGGAGGTGCAGGGCTACACCTTC CASSRPGEVQGYTF
NA TRBD1 TRBJ1-1 TRBV5-4 TGTGCCAGCAGCCTGAGGACAGGGCTGAACACTGAAGCTTTCTTT CASSLRTGLNTEAFF
NA TRBD2 TRBJ2-3 TRBV5-6 TGTGCCAGCAGCTACCGGACTAGCGGGACTCGAACAGATACGCAGTATTTT CASSYRTSGTRTDTQYF
NA NA TRBJ2-3 TRBV2 TGTGCCAGCAAACCGCGAGATACGCAGTATTTT CASKPRDTQYF
NA NA TRBJ2-5 TRBV18 TGTGCCAGCTCCCCCTTTGGAGGGAGCGGCGGAGAGGAGACCCAGTACTTC CASSPFGGSGGEETQYF
NA NA TRBJ2-1 TRBV15 TGTGCCACCGGCCTTGGTGGGTCCTACAATGAGCAGTTCTTC CATGLGGSYNEQFF
NA TRBD2 TRBJ2-3 TRBV5-4 TGTGCCAGCAGCTTGACTAGCGGGAGTACAGATACGCAGTATTTT CASSLTSGSTDTQYF
NA NA TRBJ2-7 TRBV4-1 TGCGCCAGCAGCCATAGGTCCCGTAGCTACGAGCAGTACTTC CASSHRSRSYEQYF
NA NA TRBJ2-5 TRBV5-4 TGTGCCAGCAGCCCGGGACAAGAGACCCAGTACTTC CASSPGQETQYF
NA NA TRBJ2-1 TRBV28 TGTGCCAGCAGTTTTTATCCCACCAGCTCCTACAATGAGCAGTTCTTC CASSFYPTSSYNEQFF
NA TRBD1 TRBJ1-1 TRBV9 TGTGCCAGCAGCGGGTGGACAGGTGAGAACACTGAAGCTTTCTTT CASSGWTGENTEAFF
few TRBD1 TRBJ2-3 TRBV7-9 TGTGCCAGCAGCTTAAGACAGGGGAACACAGATACGCAGTATTTT CASSLRQGNTDTQYF
once NA TRBJ2-3 TRBV5-1 TGCGCCAGCAGCTTTACCCCGCCGGATACGCAGTATTTT CASSFTPPDTQYF
NA NA TRBJ1-5 TRBV10-3 TGTGCCATCAGTGAACACGGGGATCTAGGGCCAATCAATCAGCCCCAGCATTTT CAISEHGDLGPINQPQHF
NA TRBD2 TRBJ2-5 TRBV11-3 TGTGCCAGCAGCTTAGGCCAGCGGGGGATCCAAGAGACCCAGTACTTC CASSLGQRGIQETQYF
NA NA TRBJ1-3 TRBV2 TGTGCCAGCAGTGAAGGCAGCTCTGGAAACACCATATATTTT CASSEGSSGNTIYF
NA NA TRBJ1-3 TRBV6-6 TGTGCCAGCAGTTACGGCTCTGGAAACACCATATATTTT CASSYGSGNTIYF
NA NA TRBJ2-2 TRBV6-6 NA CASSSSTSGSVGELFF
NA TRBD2 TRBJ2-3 TRBV28 TGTGCCAGCAATCAGTTCGGGGCTAGCGGAACTCTTGATACGCAGTATTTT CASNQFGASGTLDTQYF
NA NA TRBJ2-2 TRBV30 TGTGCCTGGAGTGTACGAGATAGAGAGAACACCGGGGAGCTGTTTTTT CAWSVRDRENTGELFF
NA NA TRBJ1-5 TRBV28 TGTGCCAGCAGTTTACGGGACGGAGTTCTGGGTCAGCCCCAGCATTTT CASSLRDGVLGQPQHF
NA NA TRBJ1-1 TRBV7-9 TGTGCCAGCAGCTTAGAAAGGGGGACTGAAGCTTTCTTT CASSLERGTEAFF
NA NA TRBJ2-7 TRBV6-5 TGTGCCAGCAGCCCTTCGGGACGGGGGACCTACGAGCAGTACTTC CASSPSGRGTYEQYF
NA TRBD2 TRBJ2-1 TRBV9 TGTGCCAGCAGCGTAACCGGGACTAGCGGGAGCAATGAGCAGTTCTTC CASSVTGTSGSNEQFF
NA NA TRBJ2-3 TRBV12-5 TGTGCTAGTGGTTTGCGCCTCACAGATACGCAGTATTTT CASGLRLTDTQYF
NA TRBD1 TRBJ2-5 TRBV9 TGTGCCAGCAGCGTAGGGGGACAGATGGAGACCCAGTACTTC CASSVGGQMETQYF
NA NA TRBJ2-1 TRBV27 TGTGCCAGCAGTTTAAACGGGAGAGGCAATGAGCAGTTCTTC CASSLNGRGNEQFF
NA NA TRBJ1-1 TRBV29-1 TGCAGCGTCGTAACGACAGAAAACACTGAAGCTTTCTTT CSVVTTENTEAFF
NA TRBD1 TRBJ2-7 TRBV6-5 TGTGCCAGCAGTTACGACAGGGGTGGCGAGCAGTACTTC CASSYDRGGEQYF
NA NA TRBJ2-5 TRBV9 TGTGCCAGCAGCCCCGAACCCGACCCCACCTCCTCCCAGTACTTC CASSPEPDPTSSQYF
few NA TRBJ1-1 TRBV21-1 TGTGCCAGCAGCAAATGCGACCGCCTGAACACTGAAGCTTTCTTT CASSKCDRLNTEAFF
NA TRBD2 TRBJ2-7 TRBV4-1 TGCGCCAGCAGCCAAGCACAACTAGCGGGAGTTGGCAAGCAGTACTTC CASSQAQLAGVGKQYF
NA TRBD1 TRBJ1-1 TRBV5-1 TGCGCCAGCAGCTTGGGACAGGGTACCACTGAAGCTTTCTTT CASSLGQGTTEAFF
NA NA TRBJ2-5 TRBV2 TGTGCCAGCAGTAGACTGAAAGAGACCCAGTACTTC CASSRLKETQYF
NA NA TRBJ1-1 TRBV7-2 TGTGCCAGCAGCTTATTTCACCCAGGGCTGAACACTGAAGCTTTCTTT CASSLFHPGLNTEAFF
NA TRBD1 TRBJ2-7 TRBV15 TGTGCCACCAGCAGAGTGGGGAGGGACAGGGGGAGCTACGAGCAGTACTTC CATSRVGRDRGSYEQYF
NA TRBD2 TRBJ2-7 TRBV6-5 TGTGCCAGCAGTTACGGAGGGCTAGCGGGGAGCGAGCAGTACTTC CASSYGGLAGSEQYF
NA TRBD2 TRBJ2-1 TRBV7-2 TGTGCCAGCAGCCAGGCGACTAGCGGGAGGGCCATCTACAATGAGCAGTTCTTC CASSQATSGRAIYNEQFF
NA NA TRBJ2-7 TRBV9 TGTGCCAGCAGCGTAGCGCCAGCGGATACCTACGAGCAGTACTTC CASSVAPADTYEQYF
once TRBD2 TRBJ2-1 TRBV10-1 TGCGCCAGCAGTGAGCGCCCTAGCGGGAGGGGATTTCGCAATGAGCAGTTCTTC CASSERPSGRGFRNEQFF
NA TRBD1 TRBJ1-1 TRBV7-2 TGTGCCAGCAGCACGAGACAGGGAAGGGACACTGAAGCTTTCTTT CASSTRQGRDTEAFF
NA TRBD2 TRBJ2-7 TRBV18 TGTGCCAGCTCAACCGGACTAGCGGGAGTCGAGCAGTACTTC CASSTGLAGVEQYF
NA TRBD2 TRBJ2-2 TRBV18 TGTGCCAGCTCACCTCGGGTAGCGGGGTTTGGCGCCGGGGAGCTGTTTTTT CASSPRVAGFGAGELFF
NA NA TRBJ2-4 TRBV28 TGTGCCAGCAGTCCCCTGACGGGAATAGCCAAAAACATTCAGTACTTC CASSPLTGIAKNIQYF
NA NA TRBJ2-7 TRBV5-6 TGTGCCAGCAGCTTGGAGAGGGTCGAGCAGTACTTC CASSLERVEQYF
NA NA TRBJ2-7 TRBV5-1 TGCGCCAGCAGCTTGGAGGGCAGGTCCTACGAGCAGTACTTC CASSLEGRSYEQYF
NA NA TRBJ1-1 TRBV18 TGTGCCAGCTCACCCGAGAGACAAACCATGAACACTGAAGCTTTCTTT CASSPERQTMNTEAFF